Listed below are T cell receptor beta chains from one sample, sequenced in a study of cytomegalovirus exposure and HLA in healthy donors. Measured with immunoSEQ multiplex PCR; TCRdb has only the in-frame clones, and not every one. The table has about 150,000 clones, roughly two thirds seen once. The sample consisted of PBMCs. The receptors here all came from a male donor in good health and CMV-seronegative. CDR3s include the opening cysteine and the closing phenylalanine or tryptophan. The order of the fields is D gene, J gene, V gene, clone size, CDR3 protein, CDR3 DNA. D genes are given only for firm matches. Only part of the rows carry a size: once, few, many, or a class if the clone is expanded.

NA | TRBJ1-6 | TRBV9 | NA | CASSVSGANSPLHF | TGTGCCAGCAGCGTCTCAGGGGCGAATTCACCCCTCCACTTT
TRBD2 | TRBJ2-1 | TRBV7-3 | NA | CASSLMGLAGYNEQFF | TGTGCCAGCAGCTTAATGGGGCTAGCGGGGTACAATGAGCAGTTCTTC
TRBD2 | TRBJ2-3 | TRBV4-2 | NA | CASSQAFSGGAGTQYF | TGTGCCAGCAGCCAAGCCTTCAGCGGGGGGGCCGGCACGCAGTATTTT
NA | TRBJ1-3 | TRBV5-1 | NA | CASSLFNSGNTIYF | TGCGCCAGCAGCTTATTCAACTCTGGAAACACCATATATTTT
NA | TRBJ2-2 | TRBV7-3 | NA | CASSSGRGAATGELFF | TGTGCCAGCAGCTCCGGTCGGGGGGCGGCCACCGGGGAGCTGTTTTTT
TRBD1 | TRBJ2-7 | TRBV7-3 | once | CASSGSGTGSSKQYF | TGTGCCAGCAGCGGATCCGGGACAGGGTCCTCCAAGCAGTACTTC
NA | TRBJ2-2 | TRBV6-4 | NA | CASSAGNTGELFF | TGTGCCAGCAGTGCGGGGAACACCGGGGAGCTGTTTTTT
NA | TRBJ2-3 | TRBV5-4 | NA | CASSSGTGLDTQYF | TGTGCCAGCAGCTCGGGAACTGGTTTAGATACGCAGTATTTT
NA | TRBJ1-2 | TRBV30 | NA | CAWSGQGEYPF | TGTGCCTGGAGTGGGCAGGGTGAGTACCCCTTC
TRBD1 | TRBJ1-1 | TRBV5-1 | NA | CASSDRTGDTEAFF | TGCGCCAGCAGCGACCGGACAGGCGACACTGAAGCTTTCTTT
TRBD1 | TRBJ2-3 | TRBV5-6 | few | CASTDRNSDTQYF | TGTGCCAGCACGGACAGGAACTCAGATACGCAGTATTTT
NA | TRBJ2-1 | TRBV5-1 | NA | CASSFTGYNEQFF | TGCGCCAGCAGCTTCACAGGTTACAATGAGCAGTTCTTC
NA | TRBJ2-5 | TRBV5-1 | NA | CASSWVGQVQETQYF | TGCGCCAGCAGCTGGGTGGGGCAGGTCCAAGAGACCCAGTACTTC
TRBD1 | TRBJ2-7 | TRBV5-1 | once | CASSLSHRGTYEQYF | TGCGCCAGCAGCCTAAGCCACAGGGGAACCTACGAGCAGTACTTC
NA | TRBJ1-1 | TRBV6-6 | NA | CASRNPSWTKGAFF | TGTGCCAGCAGGAACCCTTCATGGACAAAGGGAGCTTTCTTT
NA | TRBJ2-7 | TRBV7-2 | few | CASSLFEGAYEQYF | TGTGCCAGCAGCTTATTCGAAGGGGCCTACGAGCAGTACTTC
NA | TRBJ1-2 | TRBV6-5 | few | CASSYSLGGAYGYTF | TGTGCCAGCAGTTACTCCCTGGGGGGGGCCTATGGCTACACCTTC
NA | TRBJ1-4 | TRBV5-5 | few | CASSYGGGVGEKLFF | TGTGCCAGCAGCTATGGGGGAGGGGTCGGCGAAAAACTGTTTTTT
TRBD1 | TRBJ2-3 | TRBV5-1 | few | CASSWDSPSTDTQYF | TGCGCCAGCAGCTGGGACAGCCCTAGCACAGATACGCAGTATTTT
NA | TRBJ2-7 | TRBV11-2 | NA | CASSLVRQGHEQYF | TGTGCCAGCAGCTTAGTGCGGCAGGGCCACGAGCAGTACTTC
NA | TRBJ1-5 | TRBV4-1 | few | CASSQDQGGHQPQHF | TGCGCCAGCAGCCAAGATCAGGGTGGGCATCAGCCCCAGCATTTT
NA | TRBJ1-1 | TRBV7-2 | NA | CASSLGQAMNTEAFF | TGTGCCAGCAGCTTAGGACAGGCCATGAACACTGAAGCTTTCTTT
NA | TRBJ2-4 | TRBV2 | NA | CASTAGGQGKNIQYF | TGTGCCAGCACCGCCGGGGGGCAGGGTAAAAACATTCAGTACTTC
TRBD1 | TRBJ2-5 | TRBV19 | NA | CASSIQGAAKTQYF | TGTGCCAGTAGTATTCAGGGGGCGGCAAAGACCCAGTACTTC
TRBD1 | TRBJ1-1 | TRBV27 | NA | CASSSRQGEAFF | TGTGCCAGCAGTTCCCGACAGGGTGAAGCTTTCTTT
NA | TRBJ1-3 | TRBV27 | NA | CASSPRGLSGNTIYF | TGTGCCAGCAGTCCTCGAGGCCTCTCTGGAAACACCATATATTTT
TRBD2 | TRBJ2-3 | TRBV5-1 | NA | CASSSGLAANTDTQYF | TGCGCCAGCAGCTCCGGACTAGCGGCAAACACAGATACGCAGTATTTT
NA | TRBJ2-7 | TRBV7-8 | NA | CASSLVAGSEQYF | TGTGCCAGCAGCTTAGTTGCCGGGAGCGAGCAGTACTTC
TRBD2 | TRBJ2-1 | TRBV5-1 | medium-sized | CASSFSGGAYNEQFF | TGCGCCAGCAGCTTTAGCGGGGGGGCCTACAATGAGCAGTTCTTC
TRBD2 | TRBJ2-3 | TRBV7-8 | NA | CASSLVGTSGGRRADTQYF | TGTGCCAGCAGCTTAGTGGGGACTAGCGGGGGGCGGAGGGCAGATACGCAGTATTTT
TRBD1 | TRBJ1-2 | TRBV7-9 | NA | CASSLGTVNYGYTF | TGTGCCAGCAGCCTCGGGACAGTTAACTATGGCTACACCTTC
NA | TRBJ1-2 | TRBV7-9 | NA | CASSFLAPHYGYTF | TGTGCCAGCAGCTTTCTAGCCCCCCACTATGGCTACACCTTC
TRBD2 | TRBJ2-3 | TRBV7-3 | NA | CASSAGGGVDTQYF | TGTGCCAGCAGCGCTGGCGGGGGGGTCGATACGCAGTATTTT
NA | TRBJ1-1 | TRBV5-1 | NA | CASSYNPGDTEAFF | TGCGCCAGCAGTTATAACCCGGGGGACACTGAAGCTTTCTTT
NA | TRBJ2-5 | TRBV19 | few | CASSISPGQETQYF | TGTGCCAGTAGTATCTCCCCAGGGCAGGAGACCCAGTACTTC
NA | TRBJ1-1 | TRBV5-6 | NA | CASSSAGRRDTEAFF | TGTGCCAGCAGCTCAGCGGGCAGGAGGGACACTGAAGCTTTCTTT
NA | TRBJ2-6 | TRBV19 | NA | CASSISLVTAGANVLTF | TGTGCCAGTAGTATATCGCTTGTCACGGCTGGGGCCAACGTCCTGACTTTC
TRBD1 | TRBJ2-7 | TRBV7-6 | few | CASSSRDRGKYEQYF | TGTGCCAGCAGCTCCAGGGACAGGGGGAAATACGAGCAGTACTTC
NA | TRBJ1-5 | TRBV2 | many | CASRRGFSNQPQHF | TGTGCCAGCCGCCGGGGGTTTAGCAATCAGCCCCAGCATTTT
TRBD2 | TRBJ2-3 | TRBV4-3 | NA | CASSQDGLAGTTDTQYF | TGCGCCAGCAGCCAAGATGGGCTAGCGGGGACCACAGATACGCAGTATTTT
TRBD1 | TRBJ1-1 | TRBV6-5 | NA | CASRTGTALNTEAFF | TGTGCCAGCAGGACAGGGACCGCTCTGAACACTGAAGCTTTCTTT
NA | TRBJ1-2 | TRBV6-6 | NA | CASSSETAGYGYTF | TGTGCCAGCAGCTCCGAAACGGCAGGCTATGGCTACACCTTC